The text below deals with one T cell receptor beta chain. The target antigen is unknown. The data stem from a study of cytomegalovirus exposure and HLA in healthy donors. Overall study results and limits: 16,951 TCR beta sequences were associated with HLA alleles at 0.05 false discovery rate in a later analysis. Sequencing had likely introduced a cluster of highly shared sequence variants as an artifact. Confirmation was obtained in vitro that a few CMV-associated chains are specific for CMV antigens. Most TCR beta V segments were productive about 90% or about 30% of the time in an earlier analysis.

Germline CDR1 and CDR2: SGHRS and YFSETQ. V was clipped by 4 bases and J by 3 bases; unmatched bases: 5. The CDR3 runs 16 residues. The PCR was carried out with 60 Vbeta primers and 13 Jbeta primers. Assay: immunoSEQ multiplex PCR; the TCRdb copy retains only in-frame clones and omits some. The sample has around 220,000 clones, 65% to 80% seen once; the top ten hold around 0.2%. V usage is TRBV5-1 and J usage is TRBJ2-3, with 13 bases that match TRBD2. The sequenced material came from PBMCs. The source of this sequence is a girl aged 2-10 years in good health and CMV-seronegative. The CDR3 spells CASSAGLAGKTDTQYF. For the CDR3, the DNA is TGCGCCAGCAGCGCGGGACTAGCGGGAAAAACAGATACGCAGTATTTT.